The following is a TCR beta chain sequence with its context. Germline loops: CDR1 WNHNN, CDR2 SYGVQD (reference sequence). The length of the CDR3 is 13 residues. The V segment lost 4 bases and the J segment 4 bases; nucleotides outside the gene matches: 4. These data originate in a study of blood T cell repertoires in COVID-19. Clones were read by immunoSEQ multiplex PCR, and TCRdb kept only the in-frame ones, dropping some. The sample includes 190,000 or so clones, around 84% of them seen just once. Input material: peripheral blood. The clonotype comes from a man aged 35 to 55 with active or convalescent COVID-19. The chain recombines TRBV10-1 with TRBJ2-7; 7 bases map to TRBD2. CDR3 region: CASSVVAGYEQYF. In DNA form, the CDR3 reads TGCGCCAGCAGTGTGGTAGCGGGTTACGAGCAGTACTTC.